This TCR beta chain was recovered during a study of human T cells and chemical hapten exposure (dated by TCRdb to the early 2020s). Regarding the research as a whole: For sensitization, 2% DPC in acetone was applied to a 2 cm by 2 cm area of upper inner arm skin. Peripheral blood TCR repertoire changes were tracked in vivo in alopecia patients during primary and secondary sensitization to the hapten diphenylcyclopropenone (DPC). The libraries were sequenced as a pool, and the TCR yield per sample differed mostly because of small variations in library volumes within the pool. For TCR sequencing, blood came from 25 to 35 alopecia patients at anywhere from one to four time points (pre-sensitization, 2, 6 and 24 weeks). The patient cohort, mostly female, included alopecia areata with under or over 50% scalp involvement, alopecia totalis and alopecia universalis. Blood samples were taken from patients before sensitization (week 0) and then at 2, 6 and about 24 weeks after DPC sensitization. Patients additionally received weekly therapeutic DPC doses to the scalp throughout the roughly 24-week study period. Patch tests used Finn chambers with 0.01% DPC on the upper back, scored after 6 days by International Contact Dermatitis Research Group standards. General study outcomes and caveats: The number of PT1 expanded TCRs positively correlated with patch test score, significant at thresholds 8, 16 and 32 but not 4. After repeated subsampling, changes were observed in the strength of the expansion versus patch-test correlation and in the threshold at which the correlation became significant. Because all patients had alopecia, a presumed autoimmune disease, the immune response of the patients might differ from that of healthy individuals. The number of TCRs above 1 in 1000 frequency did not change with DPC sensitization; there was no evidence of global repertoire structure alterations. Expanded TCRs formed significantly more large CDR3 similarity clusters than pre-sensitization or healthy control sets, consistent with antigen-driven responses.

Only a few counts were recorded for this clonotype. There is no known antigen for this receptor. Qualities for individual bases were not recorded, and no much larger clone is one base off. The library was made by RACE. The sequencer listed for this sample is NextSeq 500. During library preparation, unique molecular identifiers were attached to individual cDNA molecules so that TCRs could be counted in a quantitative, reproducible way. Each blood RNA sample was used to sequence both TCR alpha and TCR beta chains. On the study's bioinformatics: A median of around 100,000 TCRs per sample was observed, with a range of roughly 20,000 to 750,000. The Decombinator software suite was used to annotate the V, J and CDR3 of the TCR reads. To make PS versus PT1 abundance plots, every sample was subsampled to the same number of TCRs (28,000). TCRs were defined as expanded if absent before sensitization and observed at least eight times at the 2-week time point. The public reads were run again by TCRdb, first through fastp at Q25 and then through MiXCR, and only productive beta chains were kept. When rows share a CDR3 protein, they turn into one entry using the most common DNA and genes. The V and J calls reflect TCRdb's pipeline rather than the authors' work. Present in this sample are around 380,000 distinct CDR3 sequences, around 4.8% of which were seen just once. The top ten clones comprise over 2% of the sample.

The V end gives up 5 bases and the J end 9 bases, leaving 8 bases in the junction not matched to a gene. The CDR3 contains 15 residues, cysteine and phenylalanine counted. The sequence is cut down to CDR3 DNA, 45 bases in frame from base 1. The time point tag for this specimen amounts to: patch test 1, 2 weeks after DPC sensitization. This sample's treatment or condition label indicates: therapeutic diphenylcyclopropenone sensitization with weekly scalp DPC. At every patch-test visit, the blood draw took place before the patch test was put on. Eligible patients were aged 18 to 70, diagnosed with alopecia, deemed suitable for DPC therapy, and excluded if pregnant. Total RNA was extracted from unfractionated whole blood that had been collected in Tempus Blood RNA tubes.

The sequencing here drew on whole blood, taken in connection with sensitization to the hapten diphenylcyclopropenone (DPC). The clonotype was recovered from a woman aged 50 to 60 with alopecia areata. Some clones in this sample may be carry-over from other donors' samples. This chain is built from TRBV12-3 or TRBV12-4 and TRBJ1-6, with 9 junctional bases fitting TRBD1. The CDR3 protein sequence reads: CASSRNTGGPSPLHF. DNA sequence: TGTGCCAGCAGTCGAAACACAGGGGGCCCTTCACCCCTCCACTTT.